The clone carrying this TCR beta chain was seen once. These data originate in a study of cytomegalovirus exposure and HLA in healthy donors. There are 14 residues in the CDR3. Germline V gene sequence: CDR1 SGDLS, CDR2 YYNGEE. V was pared by 0 bases and J by 8 bases, with 7 bases of the junction left unmatched. Clones were sequenced by immunoSEQ multiplex PCR, and TCRdb holds only the in-frame ones, with some missing. The profile shows around 400,000 clones, about nine tenths of them singletons. Sequenced input: PBMCs. The V call is TRBV9, the J call TRBJ1-1, with 7 bases that match TRBD1. The sequence was collected from a woman aged 18-30 years in good health and CMV-seronegative. The CDR3, as DNA: TGTGCCAGCAGCGTAGTCCCGGTCAGGGGGGAAGCTTTCTTT. It encodes CASSVVPVRGEAFF. The full variable domain, in which reference TRBV9 and TRBJ1-1 provide the parts outside the CDR3, is DSGVTQTPKHLITATGQRVTLRCSPRSGDLSVYWYQQSLDQGLQFLIQYYNGEERAKGNILERFSAQQFPDLHSELNLSSLELGDSALYFCASSVVPVRGEAFFGQGTRLTVV.